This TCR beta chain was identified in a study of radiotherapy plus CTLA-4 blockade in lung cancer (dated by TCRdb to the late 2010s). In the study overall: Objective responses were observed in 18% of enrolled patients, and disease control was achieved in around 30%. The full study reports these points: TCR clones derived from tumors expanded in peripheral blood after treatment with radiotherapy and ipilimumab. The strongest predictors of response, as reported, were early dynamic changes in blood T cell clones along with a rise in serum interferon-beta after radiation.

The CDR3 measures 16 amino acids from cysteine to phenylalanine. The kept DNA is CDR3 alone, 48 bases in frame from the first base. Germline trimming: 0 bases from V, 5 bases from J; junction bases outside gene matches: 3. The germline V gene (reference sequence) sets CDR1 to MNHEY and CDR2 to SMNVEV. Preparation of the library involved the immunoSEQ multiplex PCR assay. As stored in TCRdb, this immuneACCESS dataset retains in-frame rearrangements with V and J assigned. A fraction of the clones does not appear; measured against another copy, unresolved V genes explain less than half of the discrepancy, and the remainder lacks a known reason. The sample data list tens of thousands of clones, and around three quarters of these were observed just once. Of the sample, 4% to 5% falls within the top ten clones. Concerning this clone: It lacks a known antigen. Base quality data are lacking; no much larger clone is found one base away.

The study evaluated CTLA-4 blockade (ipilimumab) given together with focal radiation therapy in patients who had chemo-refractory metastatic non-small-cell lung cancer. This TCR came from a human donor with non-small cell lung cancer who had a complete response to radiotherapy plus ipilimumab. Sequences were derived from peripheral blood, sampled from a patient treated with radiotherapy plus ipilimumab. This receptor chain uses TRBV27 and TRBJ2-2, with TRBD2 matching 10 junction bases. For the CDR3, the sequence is CASSLSASGGTGELFF. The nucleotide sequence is TGTGCCAGCAGTTTATCGGCTAGCGGGGGTACCGGGGAGCTGTTTTTT.